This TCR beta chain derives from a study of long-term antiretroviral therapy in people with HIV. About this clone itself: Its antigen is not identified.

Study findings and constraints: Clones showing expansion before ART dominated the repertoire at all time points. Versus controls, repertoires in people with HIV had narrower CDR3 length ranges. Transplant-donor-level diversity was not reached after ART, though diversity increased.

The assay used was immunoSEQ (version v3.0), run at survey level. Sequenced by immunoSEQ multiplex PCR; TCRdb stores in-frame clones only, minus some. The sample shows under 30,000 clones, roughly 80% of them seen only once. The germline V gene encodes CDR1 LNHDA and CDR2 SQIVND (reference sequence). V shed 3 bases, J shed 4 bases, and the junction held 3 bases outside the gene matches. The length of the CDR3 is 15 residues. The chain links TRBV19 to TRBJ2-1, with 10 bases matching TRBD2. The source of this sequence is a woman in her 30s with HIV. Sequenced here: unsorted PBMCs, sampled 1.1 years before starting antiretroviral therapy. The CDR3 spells CASSITTSGYNEQFF. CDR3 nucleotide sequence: TGTGCCAGTAGTATCACGACTAGCGGGTACAATGAGCAGTTCTTC.